Shown below are 8 T cell receptor beta chains from a single sample sequenced in a study of shared clonotypes between healthy human individuals (TCRdb year 2020). The library came from the immunoSEQ multiplex PCR assay. TCRdb provides this immuneACCESS table in a form limited to in-frame rearrangements. Some clones are lacking; in checked studies, under half of them reflect an unresolved V gene, and why the rest are absent is not known. The sample table holds a few million clones, of which nearly 97% were seen once. The leading ten clones occupy 0.1% to 0.15% of the sample. The specimen was naive CD4+ T cells sorted from blood. The sample's cell subset or site, from its label and the paper: CD45RA+ positively selected. The receptors come from a man aged 18 to 35 in good health.

The rearrangement joins TRBV7-6 to TRBJ1-4; 7 bases align to TRBD1. CDR1 is SGHVS and CDR2 is FNYEAQ in the germline V gene. CDR3 length equals 15 residues. The junction had 7 bases not matched to a gene; V was cut back by 5 bases and J by 4 bases. This chain's CDR3 is CASSLGQVLNEKLFF. DNA for the CDR3: TGTGCCAGCAGCCTAGGACAGGTTCTTAATGAAAAACTGTTTTTT.

The chain links TRBV5-4 to TRBJ2-7, with TRBD1 identical over 8 bases. The V and J ends lost 3 bases and 4 bases, in that order; junction bases with no gene match: 3. CDR3 length: 13 amino acids. Germline CDR1 SGHNT, CDR2 YYREEE (reference sequence). Here the CDR3 DNA reads TGTGCCAGCAGCTCGCGGACAGGGTACGAGCAGTACTTC. Translation gives CASSSRTGYEQYF.

The chain recombines TRBV4-1 with TRBJ2-1, with 13 bases matching TRBD2. Germline V CDR1 and CDR2: MGHRA, YSYEKL. The CDR3 runs 19 residues. V shed 0 bases and J 2 bases; nucleotides not matched to a gene: 7. CDR3 sequence (DNA): TGCGCCAGCAGCCAAGATACAATTGGACTAGCGGGGGCCTACAATGAGCAGTTCTTC. Its translation is CASSQDTIGLAGAYNEQFF.

This clone appeared a single time. This chain links TRBV7-9 with TRBJ1-1; D is unresolved. Looked up from germline, CDR1 is SEHNR and CDR2 is FQNEAQ (reference sequence). This CDR3 is 14 amino acids long. Trimming shortened V by 5 bases and J by 0 bases, and 10 bases separated the two germline ends. CDR3 sequence (DNA): TGTGCCAGCAGCGCCGCGGTCATGAACACTGAAGCTTTCTTT. It translates to CASSAAVMNTEAFF.

The gene calls are TRBV5-1 and TRBJ1-4; TRBD1 matches 9 bases. CDR1 and CDR2 (germline): SGHRS, YFSETQ. This CDR3 has 18 residues. Trimming at V came to 0 bases and at J to 0 bases, leaving 6 bases not matched to a gene. The DNA for the CDR3 is TGCGCCAGCAGCTTGGCCGGGGGACAGGGCGCAACTAATGAAAAACTGTTTTTT. Translation: CASSLAGGQGATNEKLFF. The whole variable domain, remainder taken from reference TRBV5-1 and TRBJ1-4, is KAGVTQTPRYLIKTRGQQVTLSCSPISGHRSVSWYQQTPGQGLQFLFEYFSETQRNKGNFPGRFSGRQFSNSRSEMNVSTLELGDSALYLCASSLAGGQGATNEKLFFGSGTQLSVL.

Points on this clone: Other DNA sequences in the same sample also yield this CDR3. V and J are TRBV4-3 and TRBJ2-7, with no clear D. The germline gives CDR1 LGHNA, CDR2 YSLEER. Trimming stripped 1 base from V and 2 bases from J, with 12 bases between. This CDR3 region has 15 residues. The chain's CDR3 is CASSQGTGTTYEQYF. Written as DNA, the CDR3 is TGCGCCAGCAGCCAAGGGACGGGTACGACCTACGAGCAGTACTTC.

The chain carries TRBV30 and TRBJ1-2, with D tentatively TRBD1 (5 bases). This CDR3 region has 14 residues. CDR1 and CDR2 from the germline V gene are GTSNPN and SVGIG (reference sequence). Trimming took 2 bases from V and 8 from J, leaving 18 bases between them. CDR3 sequence reads: CAWSPRGPLGGYTF. The CDR3 DNA reads TGTGCCTGGAGTCCTAGGGGCCCTTTAGGCGGCTACACCTTC.

This chain uses TRBV4-1 with TRBJ1-2; D gene unclear. V was clipped by 2 bases and J by 8 bases, with 21 bases between them. Germline loops: CDR1 MGHRA, CDR2 YSYEKL. The CDR3 length is 16 residues. CDR3 bases: TGCGCCAGCAGCCAAAGAATAGATTCGGGCTTCAACGGCTACACCTTC. Protein product: CASSQRIDSGFNGYTF.